This T cell receptor beta chain was identified in a study of blood T cell repertoires in COVID-19. The authors' processing: Researchers report that nucleated cell counts were estimated from reference gene primer amplification. Method: immunoSEQ multiplex PCR; TCRdb's copy keeps in-frame clones and lacks some. V, J and clone size are those of that table, while D and trimming were read from the DNA. This table holds 230,000 or so clones, around 90% found once. The material sequenced was PBMCs or T cells enriched from blood (not recorded which). The TCR comes from a woman in her 50s with acute COVID-19.

DNA for the CDR3: TGTGCCAGCTCACCTTCCAGGACTAACGGCCTCTCTGGGGCCAACGTCCTGACTTTC. Protein sequence: CASSPSRTNGLSGANVLTF. The chain joins TRBV18 to TRBJ2-6; perhaps TRBD2 as D (6 bases). This CDR3 comprises 19 residues. V lost 3 bases to trimming and J lost 0 bases, with 18 bases between them. Germline V lookup: CDR1 KGHSH, CDR2 LQKENI.